Below, 32 T cell receptor beta chains from the same sample are listed, as sequenced in a study of neurological immune-mediated disorders. TCRdb analysed the 5' RACE reads with MiXCR anew, one entry per CDR3 protein. Here the sample spans over 45,000 distinct CDR3 sequences, 20% to 30% being singletons. The specimen was PBMCs. The receptors stem from a woman in her 70s in good health.

In this sample, this clonotype turned up many times. The chain has TRBV5-1 and TRBJ1-2; tentative D call: TRBD1 (6 bases). CDR3 size: 15 residues. The V end was cut by 3 bases, the J end by 4 bases, with 16 bases between. Germline V CDR1 and CDR2: SGHRS, YFSETQ. The CDR3: CASSWDPGQGYGYTF. The CDR3 DNA sequence: TGCGCCAGCAGCTGGGACCCGGGACAAGGCTATGGCTACACCTTC.

Only a few counts were recorded for this clonotype. The J gene is TRBJ2-7, the V gene TRBV10-3; D is ambiguous. Trimming took off 8 bases at V and 2 bases at J, with 16 bases between the two ends. Germline V CDR1 and CDR2: ENHRY, SYGVKD. The CDR3 runs 14 residues. CDR3 loop: CAIRPLVDTYEQYF. CDR3 bases: TGTGCCATCCGGCCGCTGGTTGACACCTACGAGCAGTACTTC.

This clonotype was recorded at least ten times. The chain carries TRBV29-1 and TRBJ2-1; D not certain. The CDR3 totals 13 residues. V gave up 5 bases and J gave up 1 base, with 9 bases separating them. Germline V lookup: CDR1 SQVTM, CDR2 ANQGSEA. The CDR3 region is CSVTLISYNEQFF. CDR3 sequence (DNA): TGCAGCGTTACACTGATATCCTACAATGAGCAGTTCTTC.

As regards this clonotype: A clone one base away is much larger, so this may be a read error. The chain is built from TRBV6-5 and TRBJ2-7; D may correspond to TRBD1 or TRBD2 (5 bases each). Trimming left V 6 bases short and J 4 bases short, with 16 bases between. This CDR3 has 14 amino acids. Germline CDR1 MNHEY, CDR2 SVGAGI. The DNA of the CDR3 is TGTGCCAGCAGGTACATGGGGCGCGGGTACGAGCAGTACTTC. Translation: CASRYMGRGYEQYF.

This clonotype appeared many times. The V gene is TRBV29-1, the J gene TRBJ2-3; D is unclear. This CDR3 has 12 residues. V dropped 3 bases and J dropped 2 bases, with 6 bases sitting between them. The germline V gene encodes CDR1 SQVTM and CDR2 ANQGSEA. The CDR3 protein is CSVDVSTDTQYF. DNA of the CDR3: TGCAGCGTTGATGTCTCCACAGATACGCAGTATTTT.

The table lists this clonotype with many counts. This rearrangement joins TRBV5-1 to TRBJ2-3, with TRBD1 matching over 8 bases. J gave up 0 bases and V 5 bases, and 8 bases lay outside the gene matches. The CDR3 sequence is 16 residues long. In germline, CDR1 is SGHRS, CDR2 YFSETQ. CDR3 DNA: TGCGCCAGCAGTCCCTCAGGGGGCTTAAGCACAGATACGCAGTATTTT. This gives the protein CASSPSGGLSTDTQYF. The entire variable domain, with the rest obtained from reference TRBV5-1 and TRBJ2-3, is as follows: KAGVTQTPRYLIKTRGQQVTLSCSPISGHRSVSWYQQTPGQGLQFLFEYFSETQRNKGNFPGRFSGRQFSNSRSEMNVSTLELGDSALYLCASSPSGGLSTDTQYFGPGTRLTVL.

This clonotype was seen ten or more times. The chain carries TRBV20-1 and TRBJ2-3; tentatively, D is TRBD1 (5 bases). V was clipped by 2 bases and J by 4 bases, with 25 bases between them. The CDR3 loop spans 18 amino acids. CDR1 and CDR2 (germline): DFQATT, SNEGSKA (reference sequence). CDR3 protein: CSARSGYHWGAMADTQYF. The CDR3 DNA reads TGCAGTGCTAGAAGTGGTTACCATTGGGGCGCGATGGCAGATACGCAGTATTTT.

Ten or more counts support this clonotype. CDR3 coding DNA: TGTGCCAGCAGTCCTTATCAGGGTCTGGGGTACTTC. Encoded protein: CASSPYQGLGYF. This chain uses TRBV7-9 with TRBJ2-7; TRBD1 is a possible D gene (5 bases). Germline assignment: CDR1 SEHNR and CDR2 FQNEAQ (reference sequence). This CDR3 has 12 amino acids. The ends were cut back, 6 bases at V and 12 bases at J, with 18 bases in the middle.

This clonotype was seen many times. The chain has TRBV2 and TRBJ2-7; no firm D call. Per germline, CDR1 SNHLY and CDR2 FYNNEI. The CDR3 is 12 amino acids. Trimming took 6 bases from V and 6 from J, leaving 12 bases between them. This CDR3 is CASRPGRVEQYF. CDR3 nucleotides: TGTGCCAGCAGACCCGGACGGGTCGAGCAGTACTTC.

This clonotype appeared many times. The chain couples TRBV5-1 to TRBJ1-1; D is unresolved. Trimming stripped 8 bases from V and 0 bases from J, with 17 bases between. The CDR3 length is 15 residues. Germline V lookup: CDR1 SGHRS, CDR2 YFSETQ. The DNA of the CDR3 is TGCGCCAGTACCAGAAGGCACTCCATGAACACTGAAGCTTTCTTT. It translates to CASTRRHSMNTEAFF.

This clonotype appeared many times. J is TRBJ2-1 and V is TRBV20-1; D is possibly TRBD1 or TRBD2 (5 bases each). In germline, CDR1 is DFQATT, CDR2 SNEGSKA (reference sequence). Trimming stripped 3 bases from V and 8 bases from J, with 17 bases between. This CDR3 contains 14 residues. CDR3 protein: CSARGRALGDEQFF. The CDR3 nucleotides read TGCAGTGCTAGGGGTCGGGCCCTGGGGGATGAGCAGTTCTTC.

In this sample, this clonotype turned up many times. The J gene is TRBJ2-7, the V gene TRBV5-5; 9 bases are a match to TRBD1. Per germline, CDR1 SGHKS and CDR2 YYEKEE (reference sequence). The CDR3 covers 14 residues. The ends lost 2 bases at V and 6 bases at J; junction bases unmatched: 6. The CDR3 DNA reads TGTGCCAGCAGCTTAGGGGACAGGGTCGGCGAGCAGTACTTC. It translates to CASSLGDRVGEQYF.

This clonotype was seen only a few times. V usage is TRBV5-5 and J usage is TRBJ2-7; D is possibly TRBD1 (6 bases). This CDR3 has 16 residues. The ends were cut back, 1 base at V and 2 bases at J, with 16 bases in the middle. Per the germline V gene, CDR1 is SGHKS and CDR2 is YYEKEE (reference sequence). CDR3 in DNA: TGTGCCAGCAGCTTGTTGTGTTCGCCAGGGGCCTACGAGCAGTACTTC. It specifies CASSLLCSPGAYEQYF. Together with reference TRBV5-5 and TRBJ2-7, the CDR3 gives the full variable domain: DAGVTQSPTHLIKTRGQQVTLRCSPISGHKSVSWYQQVLGQGPQFIFQYYEKEERGRGNFPDRFSARQFPNYSSELNVNALLLGDSALYLCASSLLCSPGAYEQYFGPGTRLTVT.

This clonotype was picked up many times. The rearrangement joins TRBV12-3 or TRBV12-4 to TRBJ2-7; 7 nucleotides line up with TRBD1. The CDR3 consists of 13 residues. The ends lost 6 bases at V and 5 bases at J; junction bases unmatched: 7. This CDR3 reads CASRRDSSNEQYF. The CDR3 DNA follows: TGTGCCAGCAGACGGGACAGTTCTAACGAGCAGTACTTC.

This rearrangement joins TRBV7-8 to TRBJ1-2; TRBD1 is a possible D gene (5 bases). Per the germline V gene, CDR1 is SGHVS and CDR2 is FQNEAQ. The CDR3 is 15 amino acids. The V gene lost 1 base and the J gene lost 4 bases, with 13 bases spanning the gap. The DNA of the CDR3 is TGTGCCAGCAGCTTAGTATTCGACAGTGGCTATGGCTACACCTTC. Residues: CASSLVFDSGYGYTF.

This clonotype showed up just a few times. The rearrangement links TRBV5-1 to TRBJ2-7; D possibly corresponds to TRBD2 (5 bases). V was trimmed by 4 bases and J by 6 bases, leaving 14 bases between them. Germline V gene sequence: CDR1 SGHRS, CDR2 YFSETQ. This CDR3 comprises 13 residues. The CDR3 spells CASSNGESGEQYF. Written as DNA, the CDR3 is TGCGCCAGCAGCAACGGGGAATCGGGCGAGCAGTACTTC.

For this clonotype: A read error may be the cause here, since a much bigger clone is one base away. This chain connects TRBV4-2 to TRBJ2-7; a possible D gene is TRBD2 (6 bases). The CDR3 loop spans 15 amino acids. The germline V gene has CDR1 LGHNA and CDR2 YNFKEQ. In DNA, the CDR3 is TGTGTCAGCAGCCCTACTGGCGGGGAGTCCCGCGAGCAGTACTTC. It is translated as CVSSPTGGESREQYF.

This clonotype has a count of ten or more. This chain uses TRBV20-1 with TRBJ2-7; D is possibly TRBD1 (5 bases). The CDR3 is made up of 12 amino acids. CDR1 and CDR2 (germline): DFQATT, SNEGSKA (reference sequence). V dropped 3 bases and J dropped 5 bases, with 11 bases sitting between them. Here the CDR3 DNA reads TGCAGTGCTAGTTCCAGGGTGAACGAGCAGTACTTC. Protein sequence: CSASSRVNEQYF.

This clonotype appeared many times. The gene calls are TRBV5-5 and TRBJ2-5; D remains ambiguous. The CDR3 spans 13 residues. The V and J ends lost 0 bases and 6 bases respectively, with 9 bases between them. Germline V gives CDR1 SGHKS, CDR2 YYEKEE (reference sequence). The CDR3 sequence: CASSLAQEQTQYF. DNA for the CDR3: TGTGCCAGCAGCTTGGCTCAGGAGCAGACCCAGTACTTC.

At least ten counts were recorded for this clonotype. The rearrangement uses TRBV7-2 and TRBJ2-7, with D perhaps TRBD2 (6 bases). Germline CDR1 SGHTA, CDR2 FQGNSA. The CDR3 covers 15 residues. The germline V and J ends were trimmed by 6 bases and 4 bases, with 19 bases remaining between them. CDR3 protein: CASRAQGGELYEQYF. The CDR3 DNA reads TGTGCCAGCAGGGCCCAAGGAGGGGAACTTTACGAGCAGTACTTC. The whole variable domain, remainder taken from reference TRBV7-2 and TRBJ2-7, is GAGVSQSPSNKVTEKGKDVELRCDPISGHTALYWYRQSLGQGLEFLIYFQGNSAPDKSGLPSDRFSAERTGGSVSTLTIQRTQQEDSAVYLCASRAQGGELYEQYFGPGTRLTVT.

This clonotype was seen at least ten times. The J gene is TRBJ2-2, the V gene TRBV5-6; 10 nucleotides agree with TRBD1. Germline V gene lookup returns CDR1 SGHDT and CDR2 YYEEEE. The CDR3 is 15 residues long. J lost 4 bases, V lost 4 bases, and 4 bases had no gene match. The CDR3 DNA reads TGTGCCAGCAGCCGGTGGACAGGGGGCACCGGGGAGCTGTTTTTT. Protein sequence: CASSRWTGGTGELFF. The full variable domain, with the rest looked up from reference TRBV5-6 and TRBJ2-2, is DAGVTQSPTHLIKTRGQQVTLRCSPKSGHDTVSWYQQALGQGPQFIFQYYEEEERQRGNFPDRFSGHQFPNYSSELNVNALLLGDSALYLCASSRWTGGTGELFFGEGSRLTVL.

Concerning this clonotype: A much larger clone lies one base from this, so it may be a read error. The rearrangement uses TRBV27 and TRBJ2-5; the match to TRBD2 covers 7 bases. Germline V lookup: CDR1 MNHEY, CDR2 SMNVEV (reference sequence). The J segment lost 9 bases and the V segment lost 5 bases, leaving 15 bases of the junction unmatched. The CDR3 sequence is 15 residues long. DNA of the CDR3: TGTGCCAGCAGTCCGAACACGGTACTAGCGTTGGCCCAGTACTTC. Its protein is CASSPNTVLALAQYF.

This clonotype was recorded many times. V is TRBV11-2 and J is TRBJ2-3; D is perhaps TRBD2 (6 bases). Germline loops: CDR1 SGHAT, CDR2 FQNNGV. This CDR3 region has 15 residues. The V gene lost 1 base and the J gene lost 5 bases, with 13 bases spanning the gap. CDR3 coding DNA: TGTGCCAGCAGCTTAGTTGTTCCGCGGGGAGATACGCAGTATTTT. Translated, it gives CASSLVVPRGDTQYF. The full variable domain, in which reference TRBV11-2 and TRBJ2-3 provide the parts outside the CDR3, is EAGVAQSPRYKIIEKRQSVAFWCNPISGHATLYWYQQILGQGPKLLIQFQNNGVVDDSQLPKDRFSAERLKGVDSTLKIQPAKLEDSAVYLCASSLVVPRGDTQYFGPGTRLTVL.

This clonotype has ten or more counts. The V gene is TRBV2, the J gene TRBJ2-6; maybe TRBD1 (6 bases). Germline lookup yields CDR1 SNHLY and CDR2 FYNNEI. V dropped 8 bases and J dropped 0 bases, with 8 bases sitting between them. The CDR3 has 14 amino acids. The CDR3 protein is CASGGPSGANVLTF. The DNA of the CDR3 is TGTGCCAGCGGGGGCCCCTCTGGGGCCAACGTCCTGACTTTC.

V is TRBV29-1 and J is TRBJ2-5; D is uncertain. V was pared by 4 bases and J by 4 bases, with 13 bases between. The germline V gene encodes CDR1 SQVTM and CDR2 ANQGSEA. The CDR3 runs 13 residues. CDR3 sequence reads: CSVVRLWIETQYF. The CDR3 bases are TGCAGCGTTGTTAGGCTTTGGATAGAGACCCAGTACTTC.

This clonotype came up many times. The chain has TRBV5-1 and TRBJ2-7; D is undetermined. With 4 bases removed from V and 0 bases from J, the gap between germline ends came to 8 bases. This CDR3 contains 13 residues. CDR1 SGHRS and CDR2 YFSETQ come from the germline V gene. In nucleotides, the CDR3 is TGCGCCAGCAGCGTAAGTTTCTCCTACGAGCAGTACTTC. This sequence encodes CASSVSFSYEQYF.

Many counts were recorded for this clonotype. The chain links TRBV5-1 to TRBJ2-1; 10 bases match TRBD2. V trimming: 4 bases; J trimming: 5 bases; junction bases outside the gene matches: 9. The CDR3 runs to 16 residues. Germline-derived CDR1 and CDR2 are SGHRS and YFSETQ. The CDR3 sequence: CASSQYSGRGDNEQFF. DNA for the CDR3: TGCGCCAGCAGCCAATACAGCGGGAGGGGCGACAATGAGCAGTTCTTC. Looking up the rest from reference TRBV5-1 and TRBJ2-1 gives the full variable domain: KAGVTQTPRYLIKTRGQQVTLSCSPISGHRSVSWYQQTPGQGLQFLFEYFSETQRNKGNFPGRFSGRQFSNSRSEMNVSTLELGDSALYLCASSQYSGRGDNEQFFGPGTRLTVL.

This clonotype appeared a few times. The rearrangement links TRBV6-5 to TRBJ2-2, with 10 bases identical to TRBD2. The CDR3 is made up of 15 amino acids. J gave up 4 bases and V 6 bases, and 5 bases lay outside the gene matches. The V gene's germline CDR1 is MNHEY and CDR2 SVGAGI. CDR3 residues: CASSRLAGITGELFF. DNA of the CDR3: TGTGCCAGCAGCAGACTAGCGGGTATCACCGGGGAGCTGTTTTTT.

This clonotype showed up many times. V and J are TRBV20-1 and TRBJ2-1; D call uncertain. The germline V and J ends were trimmed by 5 bases and 0 bases, with 8 bases remaining between them. CDR3 length: 13 residues. Per the germline V gene, CDR1 is DFQATT and CDR2 is SNEGSKA (reference sequence). The DNA of the CDR3 is TGCAGTGCTTCGACGCTCTCCTACAATGAGCAGTTCTTC. This gives the protein CSASTLSYNEQFF.

This clonotype was picked up many times. V and J are TRBV11-2 and TRBJ2-7, with D perhaps TRBD1 (6 bases). Germline V gives CDR1 SGHAT, CDR2 FQNNGV. This CDR3 contains 15 residues. Trimming removed 5 bases at V and 8 bases at J, with 22 bases between. The CDR3 DNA sequence: TGTGCCAGCAGCCACCGGACAGATCTCCCCATGAAGCAGTACTTC. This codes for CASSHRTDLPMKQYF.

This sequence joins TRBV20-1 and TRBJ2-4; 7 nucleotides match TRBD1. There are 16 residues in the CDR3. J lost 16 bases, V lost 3 bases, and 24 bases had no gene match. Germline-derived CDR1 and CDR2 are DFQATT and SNEGSKA (reference sequence). The CDR3 DNA reads TGCAGTGCTAGTGGACAGGCAATTCTAGCCAAAAACATCCATTACTTC. It yields the protein CSASGQAILAKNIHYF.

V gene TRBV5-6 combines with J gene TRBJ1-1, with D uncertain. CDR3 size: 15 residues. Germline V gene lookup returns CDR1 SGHDT and CDR2 YYEEEE. Deletions cut 4 bases from V and 2 bases from J, with 15 bases between. The CDR3 nucleotides read TGTGCCAGCAGCCCCATCGGCAGGCGAAACACTGAAGCTTTCTTT. As protein: CASSPIGRRNTEAFF.